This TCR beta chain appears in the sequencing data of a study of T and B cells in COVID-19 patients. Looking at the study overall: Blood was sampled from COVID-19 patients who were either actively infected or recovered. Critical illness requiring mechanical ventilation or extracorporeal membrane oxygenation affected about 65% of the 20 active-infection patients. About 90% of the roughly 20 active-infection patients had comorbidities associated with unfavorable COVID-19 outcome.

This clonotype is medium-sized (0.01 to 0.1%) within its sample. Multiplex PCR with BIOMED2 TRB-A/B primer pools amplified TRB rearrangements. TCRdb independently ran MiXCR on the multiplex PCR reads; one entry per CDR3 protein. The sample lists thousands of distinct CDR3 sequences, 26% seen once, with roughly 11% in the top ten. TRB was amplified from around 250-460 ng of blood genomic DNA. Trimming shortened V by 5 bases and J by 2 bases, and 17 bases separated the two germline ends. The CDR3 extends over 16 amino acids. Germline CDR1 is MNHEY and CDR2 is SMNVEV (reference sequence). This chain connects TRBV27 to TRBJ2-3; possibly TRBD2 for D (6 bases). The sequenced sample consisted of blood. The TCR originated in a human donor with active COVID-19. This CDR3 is CASSRTASVLTDTQYF. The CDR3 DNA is TGTGCCAGCAGTCGCACTGCTAGCGTTCTCACAGATACGCAGTATTTT.